The subject of this entry is one T cell receptor beta chain. It has no known antigen specificity. No clone much larger than this one lies a single base away; base qualities are absent. TCRdb names Illumina MiSeq as the instrument used. The public reads were reanalyzed by TCRdb: fastp trimming at Q25, MiXCR alignment, in-frame beta chains only. Duplicate CDR3 protein sequences are folded into a single record with the most common DNA and genes. A total of about 1,600 distinct CDR3 sequences appear in this sample, less than 40% of them only once. Of the sample, 18% falls within the top ten clones. This sample is drawn from a study of T cell repertoires in enteric fever (dated by TCRdb to 2017 to 2018). About the study as a whole: Working with volunteers who had been experimentally challenged with Salmonella Typhi or Paratyphi A, the study rebuilt the Salmonella-specific repertoire of their circulating effector CD4+ T cells. Live fluorescence barcoding was joined in the study by mass cytometry, by T cell receptor sequencing and by unbiased single-cell cloning. Circulating effector CD4+ T cells that responded to Salmonella infection were identified with mass cytometry. Tetramers loaded with CdtB(105-125) peptide variants (SP110Y, ST110H) were used to stain T cells, including ex vivo. The paper as a whole reports these results and caveats: Among the expanded clonotypes were cross-reactive responses to distantly related Salmonella serovars as well as clones that recognized antigens unique to S. Typhi or S. Paratyphi A. S. Typhi- and S. Paratyphi A-specific immunodominant T cell antigens were identified as HlyE and CdtB, respectively. Accumulation of T cells not cross-reacting between serovars appeared to be driven by single amino acid variations in the immunodominant proteins CdtB and PhoN.

After removal of 2 bases from V and 6 bases from J, the junction retains 9 bases not matched to a gene. The CDR3 runs 17 amino acids, cysteine and phenylalanine included. Kept here is only the CDR3 DNA, which spans 51 bases and is read in frame from base 1. CDR1 and CDR2 are read off the germline V gene as KGHSH and LQKENI. The sequencing sample was made of CCR7- CD38- CD4+ T cells from PBMCs. The rearrangement joined TRBV18 to TRBJ2-2, and 10 junctional nucleotides match TRBD2. This clonotype was obtained from a human donor with Salmonella enteric fever, either typhoid or paratyphoid (not recorded which). CDR3 region: CASSPSLAGERSGELFF. The nucleotide sequence is given as TGTGCCAGCTCACCAAGCCTAGCGGGAGAACGTTCCGGGGAGCTGTTTTTT.